This TCR beta chain was identified during a study of blood T cell repertoires in COVID-19. As for the study in general: Whether acute or convalescent, the COVID-19 samples came from the United States, Italy and Spain.

Assay: immunoSEQ multiplex PCR; the TCRdb copy retains only in-frame clones and omits some. The sample includes around 160,000 clones, around 80% seen only once; the top ten take about 15%. The specimen was peripheral blood. This TCR derives from a human donor with acute or convalescent COVID-19. The donor label of this sample is uncertain.

The CDR3 is CASSYRDRDFYEQYF. The CDR3 region has the DNA TGCGCCAGCAGCTACCGGGACAGGGATTTCTACGAGCAGTACTTC. The V call is TRBV5-1, the J call TRBJ2-7; 9 bases align to TRBD1. J gave up 3 bases and V 3 bases, and 7 bases lay outside the gene matches. The germline V gene encodes CDR1 SGHRS and CDR2 YFSETQ. CDR3 length equals 15 residues.